The T cell receptor (beta chain) under discussion was sequenced for a study of early T cells in non-severe SARS-CoV-2 infection. Ten or more counts support this clonotype. Unique molecular identifiers were affixed to single, distinct cDNA molecules. TCRdb itself ran the 5' RACE reads through MiXCR, one entry per CDR3 protein. The sample records tens of thousands of distinct CDR3 sequences, approximately 5% being singletons. The germline V gene encodes CDR1 MDHEN and CDR2 SYDVKM. This CDR3 is 16 amino acids long. V was shortened by 5 bases and J by 4 bases, with 18 bases between the two germline ends. The sample was whole blood. The chain joins TRBV28 to TRBJ1-3; D is unclear. The sequence was obtained from an adult who was a healthcare worker with PCR-confirmed SARS-CoV-2 infection or an uninfected control (not recorded which). The CDR3 sequence is CASSPPGGSGGNTIYF. The CDR3 DNA reads TGTGCCAGCAGTCCACCGGGAGGGTCCGGAGGAAACACCATATATTTT.